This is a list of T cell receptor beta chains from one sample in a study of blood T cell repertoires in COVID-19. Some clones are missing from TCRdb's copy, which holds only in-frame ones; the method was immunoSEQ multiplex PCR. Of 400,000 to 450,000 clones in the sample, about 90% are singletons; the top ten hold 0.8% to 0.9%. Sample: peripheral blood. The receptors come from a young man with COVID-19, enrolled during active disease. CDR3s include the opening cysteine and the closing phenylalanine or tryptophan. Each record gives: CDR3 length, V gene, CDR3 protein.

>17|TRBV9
CASSVGASGGSRDTQYF
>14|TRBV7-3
CASAGPVGIKPQHF
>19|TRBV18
CASSPYRDRVAARTGELFF
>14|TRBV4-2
CASSQDQHADGYTF
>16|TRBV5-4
CASSPRGGAINEKLFF
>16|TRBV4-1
CASSQGWAGDDQPQHF
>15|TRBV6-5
CASSQPGQTNTEAFF
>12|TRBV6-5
CASRQGALGYTF
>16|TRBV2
CASSTQGELAKNIQYF
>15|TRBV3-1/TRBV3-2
CASSQVTVLGYGYTF
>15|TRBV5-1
CASSLEGVGNEKLFF
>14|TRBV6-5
CASSYATGIGEAFF
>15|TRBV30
CAWSVQALTGNTIYF
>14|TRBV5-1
CASSLGTNSYEQYF